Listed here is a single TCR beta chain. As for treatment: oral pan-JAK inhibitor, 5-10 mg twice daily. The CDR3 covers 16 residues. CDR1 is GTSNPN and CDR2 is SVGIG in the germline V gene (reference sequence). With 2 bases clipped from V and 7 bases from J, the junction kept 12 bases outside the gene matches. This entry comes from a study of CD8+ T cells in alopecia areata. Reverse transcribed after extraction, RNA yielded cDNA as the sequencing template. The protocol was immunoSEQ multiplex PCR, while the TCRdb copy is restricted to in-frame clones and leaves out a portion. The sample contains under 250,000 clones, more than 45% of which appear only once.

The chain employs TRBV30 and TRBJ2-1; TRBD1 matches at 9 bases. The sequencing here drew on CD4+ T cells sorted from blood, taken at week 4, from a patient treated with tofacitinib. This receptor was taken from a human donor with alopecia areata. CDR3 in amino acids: CAWSWGGQGGWNEQFF. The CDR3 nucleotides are TGTGCCTGGAGTTGGGGGGGACAGGGCGGTTGGAATGAGCAGTTCTTC.